Included here is one T cell receptor beta chain sequence, with context. The data were taken from a study of blood T cell repertoires in COVID-19. Study-wide context: Spain, Italy and the United States supplied samples that represented acute and convalescent COVID-19.

Participants were placed into cohorts based on the clinical history they reported. In Cohort 3, a recovered donor had either two negative PCRs, clearance, or symptom resolution. CDR1 is LNHDA and CDR2 is SQIVND in the germline V gene (reference sequence). Trimming took 10 bases from V and 10 from J, leaving 20 bases between them. The CDR3 has 14 amino acids. Original handling: For nucleated cells, counts were estimated from reference gene primer amplification. Assay used: immunoSEQ multiplex PCR; TCRdb lists only in-frame clones, some missing. V and J calls and clone size are those listed in that table; D and trimming were worked out from the DNA. The top ten hold about 9.5% of the sample, which has about 310,000 clones, approximately 89% seen once.

The sample comprised PBMCs or T cells enriched from blood (not recorded which). The chain is built from TRBV19 and TRBJ1-6; D is unresolved. The source of this sequence is a woman aged 40 to 50 who had recovered from COVID-19. CDR3 loop: CATSNPGPRSPLHF. The DNA of the CDR3 is TGTGCCACTTCTAATCCTGGGCCACGCTCACCCCTCCACTTT. Based on the CDR3 plus reference TRBV19 and TRBJ1-6, the full variable domain is DGGITQSPKYLFRKEGQNVTLSCEQNLNHDAMYWYRQDPGQGLRLIYYSQIVNDFQKGDIAEGYSVSREKKESFPLTVTSAQKNPTAFYLCATSNPGPRSPLHFGNGTRLTVT.